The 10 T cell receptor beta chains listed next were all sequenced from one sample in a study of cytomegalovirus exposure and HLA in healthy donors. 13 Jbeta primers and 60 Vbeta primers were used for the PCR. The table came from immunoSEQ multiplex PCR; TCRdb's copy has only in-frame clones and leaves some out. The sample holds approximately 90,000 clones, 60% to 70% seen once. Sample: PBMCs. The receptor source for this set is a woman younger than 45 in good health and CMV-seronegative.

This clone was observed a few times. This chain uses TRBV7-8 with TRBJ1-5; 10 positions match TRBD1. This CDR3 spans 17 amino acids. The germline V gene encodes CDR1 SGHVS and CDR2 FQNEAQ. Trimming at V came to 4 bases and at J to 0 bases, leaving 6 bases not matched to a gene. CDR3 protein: CASSSGTGEDSNQPQHF. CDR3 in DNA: TGTGCCAGCAGCTCTGGGACAGGGGAGGATAGCAATCAGCCCCAGCATTTT.

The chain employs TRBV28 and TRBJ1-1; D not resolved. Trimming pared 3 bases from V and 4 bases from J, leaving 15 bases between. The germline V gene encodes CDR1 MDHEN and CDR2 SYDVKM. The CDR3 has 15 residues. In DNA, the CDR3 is TGTGCCAGCAGTTTGGCCTTTCGGGAGAGCACTGAAGCTTTCTTT. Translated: CASSLAFRESTEAFF.

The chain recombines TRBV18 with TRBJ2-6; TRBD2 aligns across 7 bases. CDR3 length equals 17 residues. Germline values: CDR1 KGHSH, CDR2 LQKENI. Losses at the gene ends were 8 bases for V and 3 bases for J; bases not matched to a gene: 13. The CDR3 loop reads CASTAGTPGGGANVLTF. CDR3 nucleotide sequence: TGTGCCAGCACGGCCGGGACGCCGGGGGGTGGGGCCAACGTCCTGACTTTC.

The CDR3 sequence is CASSPPGQRTIYEQYF. The CDR3 coding sequence is TGTGCCAGCAGTCCCCCCGGACAGCGAACAATCTACGAGCAGTACTTC. V gene TRBV6-6 combines with J gene TRBJ2-7, with TRBD1 as a possible D gene (6 bases). Germline loops: CDR1 MNHNY, CDR2 SVGAGI (reference sequence). There are 16 residues in the CDR3. Trimming took 5 bases from V and 3 from J, leaving 20 bases between them.

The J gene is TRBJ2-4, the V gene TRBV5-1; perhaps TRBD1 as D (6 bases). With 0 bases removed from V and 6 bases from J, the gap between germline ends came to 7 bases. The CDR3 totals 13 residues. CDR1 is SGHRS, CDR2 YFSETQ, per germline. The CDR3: CASSLGGGNIQYF. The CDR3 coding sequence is TGCGCCAGCAGCTTGGGAGGGGGAAACATTCAGTACTTC.

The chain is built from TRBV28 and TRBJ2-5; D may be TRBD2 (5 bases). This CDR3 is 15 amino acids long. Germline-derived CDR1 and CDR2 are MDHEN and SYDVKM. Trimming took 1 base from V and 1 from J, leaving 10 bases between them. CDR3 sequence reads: CASSLYLGLQETQYF. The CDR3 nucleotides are TGTGCCAGCAGTTTATATCTCGGACTCCAAGAGACCCAGTACTTC.

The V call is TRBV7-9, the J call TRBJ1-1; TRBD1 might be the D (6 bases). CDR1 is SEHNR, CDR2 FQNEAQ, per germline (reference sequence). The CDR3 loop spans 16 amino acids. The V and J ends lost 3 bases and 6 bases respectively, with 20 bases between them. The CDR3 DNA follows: TGTGCCAGCAGCTTGGGAAACAGGGTCGCCCAGCCTGAAGCTTTCTTT. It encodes CASSLGNRVAQPEAFF.

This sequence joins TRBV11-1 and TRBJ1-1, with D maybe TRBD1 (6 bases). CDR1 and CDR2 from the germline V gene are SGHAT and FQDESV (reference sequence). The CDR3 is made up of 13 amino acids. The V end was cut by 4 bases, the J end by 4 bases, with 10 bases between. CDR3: CASSSQGRTEAFF. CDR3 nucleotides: TGTGCCAGCAGCTCACAGGGTCGCACTGAAGCTTTCTTT. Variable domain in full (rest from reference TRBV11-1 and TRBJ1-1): EAEVAQSPRYKITEKSQAVAFWCDPISGHATLYWYRQILGQGPELLVQFQDESVVDDSQLPKDRFSAERLKGVDSTLKIQPAELGDSAMYLCASSSQGRTEAFFGQGTRLTVV.

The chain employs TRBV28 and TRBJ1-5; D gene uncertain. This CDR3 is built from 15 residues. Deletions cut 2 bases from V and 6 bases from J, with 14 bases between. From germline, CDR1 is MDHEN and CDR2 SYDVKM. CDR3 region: CASSLRVIAGQPQHF. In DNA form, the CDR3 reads TGTGCCAGCAGTTTAAGAGTAATTGCGGGTCAGCCCCAGCATTTT. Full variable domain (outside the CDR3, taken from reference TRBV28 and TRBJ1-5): DVKVTQSSRYLVKRTGEKVFLECVQDMDHENMFWYRQDPGLGLRLIYFSYDVKMKEKGDIPEGYSVSREKKERFSLILESASTNQTSMYLCASSLRVIAGQPQHFGDGTRLSIL.

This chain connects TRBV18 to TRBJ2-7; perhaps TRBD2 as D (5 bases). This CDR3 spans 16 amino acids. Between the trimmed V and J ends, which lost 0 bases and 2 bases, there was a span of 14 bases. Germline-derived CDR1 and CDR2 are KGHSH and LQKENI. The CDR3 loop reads CASSPPGLLRTYEQYF. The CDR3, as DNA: TGTGCCAGCTCACCACCCGGACTCTTGAGAACCTACGAGCAGTACTTC.